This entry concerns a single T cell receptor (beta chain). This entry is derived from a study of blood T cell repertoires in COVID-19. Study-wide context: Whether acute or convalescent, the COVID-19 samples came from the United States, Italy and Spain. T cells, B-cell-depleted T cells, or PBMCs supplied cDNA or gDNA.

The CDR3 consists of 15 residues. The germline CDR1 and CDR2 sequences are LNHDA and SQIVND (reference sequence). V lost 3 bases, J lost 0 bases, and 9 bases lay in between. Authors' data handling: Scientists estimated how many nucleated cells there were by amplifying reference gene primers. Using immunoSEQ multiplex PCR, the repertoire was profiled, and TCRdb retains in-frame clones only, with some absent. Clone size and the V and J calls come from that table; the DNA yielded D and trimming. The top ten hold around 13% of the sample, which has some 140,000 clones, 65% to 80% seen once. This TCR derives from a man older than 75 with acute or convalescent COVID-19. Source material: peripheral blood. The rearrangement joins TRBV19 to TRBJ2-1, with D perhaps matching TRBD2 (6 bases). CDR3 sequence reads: CASSIAGSSYNEQFF. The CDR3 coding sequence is TGTGCCAGTAGTATTGCGGGAAGCTCCTACAATGAGCAGTTCTTC.